Listed here are 9 T cell receptor beta chains from one sample, sequenced in a study of esophageal squamous cell carcinoma under preoperative chemotherapy. TCRdb independently ran MiXCR on the PCR reads; one entry per CDR3 protein. The table lists about 20,000 distinct CDR3 sequences, about 43% of them singletons. Time point meaning: after preoperative PTX-NDP chemotherapy. This specimen was taken from a patient given preoperative chemotherapy. Receptor source: a human donor with esophageal squamous cell carcinoma. The donor label of this sample is uncertain.

The chain employs TRBV6-1 and TRBJ2-7, with D perhaps matching TRBD1 or TRBD2 (9 bases each). Trimming stripped 6 bases from V and 2 bases from J, with 17 bases between. Germline V gene lookup returns CDR1 MNHNS and CDR2 SASEGT. The CDR3 length is 15 residues. CDR3 nucleotide sequence: TGTGCCAGCAGCCTAGCGGGGACAGGGACCTACGAGCAGTACTTC. Translated, it gives CASSLAGTGTYEQYF.

This clonotype was recorded a few times. Possible read error: a much larger clone is one base away. The chain joins TRBV6-4 to TRBJ2-5, with 8 bases aligning to TRBD2. With V trimmed by 3 bases and J by 9 bases, 6 bases remained unmatched. This CDR3 contains 13 residues. Looked up from germline, CDR1 is MRHNA and CDR2 is SNTAGT. The CDR3 coding sequence is TGTGCCAGCAGTGATAGGTCGGGAGGGCCCCAGTACTTC. It yields the protein CASSDRSGGPQYF.

This clonotype occurred many times. The CDR3 DNA sequence: TGCGCCAGCAGTGAGTCGAGGACAGGGGATTCTCAAGCTTTCTTT. Translated, it gives CASSESRTGDSQAFF. The chain has TRBV10-1 and TRBJ1-1, with TRBD1 matching over 9 bases. CDR3 length: 15 residues. Germline V lookup: CDR1 WNHNN, CDR2 SYGVQD (reference sequence). After removal of 0 bases from V and 9 bases from J, the junction contained 8 bases not matched to a gene.

This chain joins TRBV6-1 and TRBJ2-1, with no clear D. The length of the CDR3 is 12 residues. Germline CDR1 is MNHNS and CDR2 is SASEGT. Trimming removed 7 bases from V and 9 bases from J, with 13 bases in between. CDR3 region: CASNPPHSEQFF. The CDR3 DNA reads TGTGCCAGCAACCCCCCACACAGTGAGCAGTTCTTC.

A note on this clonotype: The junction departs from the called germline gene at one end, perhaps through a read error. The chain couples TRBV7-3 to TRBJ2-3; 7 positions match TRBD1. The CDR3 loop spans 16 amino acids. Germline lookup yields CDR1 SGHTA and CDR2 FQGTGA. This CDR3 is CASSLGTVCGTDMQYF. The DNA of the CDR3 is TGTGCCAGCAGCCTCGGGACAGTGTGTGGCACAGATATGCAGTATTTT.

This clonotype was counted a few times. This rearrangement joins TRBV28 to TRBJ2-3; either TRBD1 or TRBD2 may fit D (5 bases each). Trimming pared 6 bases from V and 1 base from J, leaving 14 bases between. CDR3 length equals 15 residues. Germline V CDR1 and CDR2: MDHEN, SYDVKM. CDR3 loop: CASRTEGTGTDTQYF. CDR3 DNA sequence: TGTGCCAGCAGGACCGAGGGGACGGGCACAGATACGCAGTATTTT.

The V call is TRBV7-2, the J call TRBJ2-5; TRBD2 agrees at 7 bases. V was pared by 1 base and J by 8 bases, with 13 bases of the junction left unmatched. This CDR3 contains 16 residues. Germline assignment: CDR1 SGHTA and CDR2 FQGNSA. Here the CDR3 DNA reads TGTGCCAGCAGCTTAGGAGCCTCAGCGGGAACAGACACCCAGTACTTC. Protein: CASSLGASAGTDTQYF.

V is TRBV7-9 and J is TRBJ1-4; D call uncertain. V was pared by 5 bases and J by 13 bases, with 14 bases between. CDR1 and CDR2 (germline): SEHNR, FQNEAQ (reference sequence). CDR3 length equals 12 residues. The CDR3 loop is CASSLSNVGLFF. Written as DNA, the CDR3 is TGTGCCAGCAGCCTCTCCAACGTGGGACTGTTTTTT.

This clonotype is deemed medium-sized (0.01 to 0.1%). This sequence joins TRBV4-1 and TRBJ2-5; D tentatively reads TRBD1 or TRBD2 (5 bases each). The J call may be mistaken, given a closer DNA end match to TRBJ2-7. This CDR3 region has 13 residues. Germline V lookup: CDR1 MGHRA, CDR2 YSYEKL. Here the CDR3 reads CASSQPGTVEQYF. The CDR3 DNA reads TGCGCCAGCAGCCAACCAGGGACGGTCGAGCAGTACTTC.